The 2 T cell receptor beta chains presented below share a single source sample, sequenced in a study of T cells in localized non-small cell lung cancer. Repertoires were generated with immunoSEQ multiplex PCR, while TCRdb's copy carries only in-frame clones and drops some. The sample has tens of thousands of clones, approximately 90% seen once; the top ten hold over 20%. The sequences come from PBMCs, collected before any cancer treatment. These receptors originate from a man aged 40 to 69 with stage II squamous cell lung carcinoma.

The chain uses TRBV29-1 and TRBJ2-5, with D maybe TRBD1 (6 bases). Germline V gives CDR1 SQVTM, CDR2 ANQGSEA. The CDR3 has 14 amino acids. V gave up 6 bases and J gave up 7 bases, with 21 bases separating them. The DNA for the CDR3 is TGCAGCGTAGAGGGACAAACGGGGCGAGGGACCCAGTACTTC. Amino acids: CSVEGQTGRGTQYF.

This clone has only one observation. The chain carries TRBV5-4 and TRBJ1-1, with a tentative D call TRBD1 (5 bases). CDR1 SGHNT and CDR2 YYREEE come from the germline V gene (reference sequence). CDR3 length equals 11 residues. DNA of the CDR3: TGTGTAACAGGCACCTGGTCGGAAGCTTTCTTT. Translating gives CVTGTWSEAFF.